These 5 T cell receptor beta chains were sequenced from one sample in a study of T cell responses to AZD1222 COVID-19 vaccine. TCRdb keeps only in-frame clones here, not all; method: immunoSEQ multiplex PCR. Here the sample spans tens of thousands of clones, 89% being singletons. Here the sequenced sample was peripheral blood, taken 28 days after the second AZD1222 dose. These receptor sequences come from an adult who received the AZD1222 COVID-19 vaccine.

The CDR3 DNA follows: TGCGCCAGCAGCTTACCAAACAGGGCACAGGGTGCGAGGACCGGGGAGCTGTTTTTT. Translating gives CASSLPNRAQGARTGELFF. The chain couples TRBV5-1 to TRBJ2-2; possible D gene TRBD1, 6 bases. In germline, CDR1 is SGHRS, CDR2 YFSETQ. The CDR3 has 19 amino acids. V lost 2 bases and J lost 5, with 25 bases in between.

The rearrangement links TRBV9 to TRBJ2-5; TRBD2 might be the D (6 bases). Trimming pared 0 bases from V and 7 bases from J, leaving 16 bases between. Germline CDR1 SGDLS, CDR2 YYNGEE. The CDR3 totals 15 residues. The CDR3 region has the DNA TGTGCCAGCAGCGTAGGCCACGGAGGGCCGGGGACCCAGTACTTC. Translated, it gives CASSVGHGGPGTQYF.

The chain couples TRBV3-1 (or the pseudogene TRBV3-2) to TRBJ2-1, with 9 bases fitting TRBD2. The V gene's germline CDR1 is LGHDT and CDR2 YNNKEL (reference sequence). V lost 4 bases, J lost 8 bases, and 9 bases stayed unmatched. The CDR3 consists of 15 residues. The CDR3 is CASSPVAGVSHEQFF. For the CDR3, the DNA is TGTGCCAGCAGCCCAGTAGCGGGAGTTAGTCATGAGCAGTTCTTC.

This rearrangement joins TRBV6-5 to TRBJ1-3; D perhaps matches TRBD1 (6 bases). The CDR3 loop spans 14 amino acids. In germline, CDR1 is MNHEY, CDR2 SVGAGI. Trimming took off 5 bases at V and 4 bases at J, with 12 bases between the two ends. CDR3 DNA: TGTGCCAGCAGTACAGGGTTAACGGGAAACACCATATATTTT. This encodes CASSTGLTGNTIYF.

The chain links TRBV19 to TRBJ1-2, with 12 bases lining up with TRBD1. CDR1 LNHDA and CDR2 SQIVND come from the germline V gene (reference sequence). The ends lost 3 bases at V and 4 bases at J; junction bases unmatched: 12. The CDR3 loop spans 18 amino acids. CDR3 coding DNA: TGTGCCAGTAGTATCCACCGGGACAGGGGGCGCCTAGGCTATGGCTACACCTTC. It codes for CASSIHRDRGRLGYGYTF. The complete variable domain, with remaining parts taken from reference TRBV19 and TRBJ1-2, reads DGGITQSPKYLFRKEGQNVTLSCEQNLNHDAMYWYRQDPGQGLRLIYYSQIVNDFQKGDIAEGYSVSREKKESFPLTVTSAQKNPTAFYLCASSIHRDRGRLGYGYTFGSGTRLTVV.